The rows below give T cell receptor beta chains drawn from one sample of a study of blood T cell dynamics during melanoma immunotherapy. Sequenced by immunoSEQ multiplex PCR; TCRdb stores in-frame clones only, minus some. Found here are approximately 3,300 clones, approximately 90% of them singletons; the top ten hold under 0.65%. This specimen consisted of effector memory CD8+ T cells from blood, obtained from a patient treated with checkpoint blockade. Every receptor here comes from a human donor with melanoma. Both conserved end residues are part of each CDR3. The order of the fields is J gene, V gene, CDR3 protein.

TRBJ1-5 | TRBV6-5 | CASSYSVAGPQHF
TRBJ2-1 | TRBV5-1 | CASSPVNNEQFF
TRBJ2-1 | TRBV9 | CASSPGTSGSYNEQFF
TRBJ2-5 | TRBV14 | CASSPPLAGGKETQYF
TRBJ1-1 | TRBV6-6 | CASSTEGGFPEAFF
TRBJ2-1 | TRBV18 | CASSLGQGVYNEQFF
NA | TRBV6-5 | CASSYSAGEFFSEQYF
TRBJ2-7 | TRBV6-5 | CASSYSESYEQYF
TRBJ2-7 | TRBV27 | CASSLGQLSYEQYF
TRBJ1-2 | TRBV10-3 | CAISESRGAANGGYTF
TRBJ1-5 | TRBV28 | CASSLLIVSQPQHF
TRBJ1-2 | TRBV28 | CASSFVMDYGYTF
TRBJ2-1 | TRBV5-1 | CASTLGQGSSYNEQFF
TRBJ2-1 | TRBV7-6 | CASSPLPIRLAGAHNEQFF
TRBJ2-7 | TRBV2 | CASSDDSGRPGAYF
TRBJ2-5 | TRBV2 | CASSDQGLETQYF
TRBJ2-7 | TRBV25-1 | CASSVGRTYEQYF
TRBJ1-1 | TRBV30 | CAWSVGRLDTEAFF
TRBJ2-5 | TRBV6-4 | CATARVDQETQYF
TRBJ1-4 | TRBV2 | CASRGTGGITEKLFF
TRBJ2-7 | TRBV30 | CAWSTRDVYEQYF
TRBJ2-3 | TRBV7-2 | CASSPGVRGDTQYF
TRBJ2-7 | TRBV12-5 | CASGFSSGNEQYF
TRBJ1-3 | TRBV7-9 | CASSDLGQGALGNTIYF
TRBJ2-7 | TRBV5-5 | CASSHSYEQYF
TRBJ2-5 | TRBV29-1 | CSAGTSGSQETQYF
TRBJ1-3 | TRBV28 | CASAKGAGNTIYF
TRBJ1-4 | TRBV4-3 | CASSQERQGTNEKLFF
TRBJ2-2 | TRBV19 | CASSIRSGELFF
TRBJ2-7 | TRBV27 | CASSARGRYEQYF
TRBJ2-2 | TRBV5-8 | CASSGYRLDAGELFF
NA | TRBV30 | CAWSALGVSYEQYF
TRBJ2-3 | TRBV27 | CASSLSGTDTDTQYF
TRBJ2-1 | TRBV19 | CASSRTTRLAEQFF
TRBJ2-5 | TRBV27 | CASSPLKTGMSQETQYF
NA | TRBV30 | CAWTSGSYEQYF
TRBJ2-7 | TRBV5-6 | CASSRGLALTYEQYF
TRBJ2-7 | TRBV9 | CASSPTVMKSSYEQYF
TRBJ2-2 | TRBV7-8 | CASSTRDRGTGELFF
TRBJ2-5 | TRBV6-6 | CASSYLRETETQYF
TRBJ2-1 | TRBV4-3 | CASSQDRNNEQFF
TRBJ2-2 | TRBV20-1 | CSATNTGELFF
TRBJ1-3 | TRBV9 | CASSVGGAIGNTIYF
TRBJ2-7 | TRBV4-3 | CASSQDRTGSYEQYF
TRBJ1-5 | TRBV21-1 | CASSKEDRDGQPQHF
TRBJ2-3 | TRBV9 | CASSASGTTIDTQYF
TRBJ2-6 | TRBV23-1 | CASSQHPSDGTDSPYEAGANVLTF
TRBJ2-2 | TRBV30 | CAWSTGLADGELFF
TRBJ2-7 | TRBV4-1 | CASSQVGSYEQYF
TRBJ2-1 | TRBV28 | CAGGEWDNEQFF
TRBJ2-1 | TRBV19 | CASSIAGSSYNEQFF
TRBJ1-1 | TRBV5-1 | CARNRGRDTEAFF
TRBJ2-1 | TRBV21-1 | CASSTWQLDYNEQFF
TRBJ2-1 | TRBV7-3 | CASSLGAGGPRNEQFF
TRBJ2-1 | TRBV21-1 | CASSHKTSGRHNEQFF
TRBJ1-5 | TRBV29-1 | CSVEADSERQPQHF
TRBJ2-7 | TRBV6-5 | CASSDGYEQYF
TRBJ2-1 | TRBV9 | CASSPRLSGNEQFF
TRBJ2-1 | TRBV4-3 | CASRNKVTGSLYNEQFF